This T cell receptor beta chain is from a study of T cell clonality in common variable immunodeficiency. Study results and caveats: Common variable immunodeficiency TCR beta sequences reportedly had fewer deletions and N-nucleotide insertions. Repertoire-complication correlations in CVID were limited by patient heterogeneity. Shared TCRbeta clones were fewer between CVID subjects than controls.

Replacement immunoglobulin had been given to every CVID subject for at least one year. Blood came from CVID subjects not ill and not taking immunomodulatory or immunosuppressive medication. The CDR3 runs 14 residues. V lost 5 bases, J lost 0 bases, and 6 bases stayed unmatched. Germline-derived CDR1 and CDR2 are DFQATT and SNEGSKA (reference sequence). Sequencing used immunoSEQ multiplex PCR; TCRdb keeps in-frame clones, though not all of them. This repertoire holds 20,000 to 25,000 clones, and none appear only once. Many counts were recorded for this clone. Its antigen remains unidentified. Read coverage stops 3 residues before the CDR3 terminus; the germline J gene supplies the remainder.

The rearrangement joins TRBV20-1 to TRBJ2-7; 8 nucleotides agree with TRBD1. Source material: peripheral blood mononuclear cells. The clonotype originates from a human donor with common variable immunodeficiency. This chain's CDR3 is CSAGGTGLSYEQYF. The covered CDR3 bases are TGCAGTGCTGGAGGGACAGGCCTCTCCTACGAG.